The clone carrying this T cell receptor (beta chain) was detected a few times. The antigen is undetermined. A far larger clone is just one base off, so this is likely a read error. This CDR3 is also generated by other DNA sequences in the sample. This sample was included in a study of graft-versus-host responses after intestinal transplantation. As for the study in general: All recipients were transplanted with multivisceral, liver-intestinal, or isolated intestinal grafts. Anti-thymocyte globulin was used for induction in all recipients, who then took tacrolimus and steroids for roughly 3 years. General study findings and limits: In recipient marrow, GvH clones were found, and some appeared first in ileum or blood.

The assay was immunoSEQ multiplex PCR, and TCRdb's table has in-frame clones only and misses some. This sample carries about 120,000 clones, about 95% of them seen once, and the ten largest clones take roughly 3.5%. Trimming shortened V by 9 bases and J by 4 bases, and 12 bases separated the two germline ends. This CDR3 is built from 12 residues. CDR1 is LNHDA, CDR2 SQIVND, per germline (reference sequence). The source was unstimulated CD8+ T cells sorted from spleen or lymph node cells, collected before intestinal transplant. The chain has TRBV19 and TRBJ1-1; possibly TRBD1 for D (5 bases). This receptor was taken from a human donor who received an intestinal transplant. The DNA of the CDR3 is TGTGCCAGCAGCTTGAGGGGCACTGAAGCTTTCTTT. It translates to CASSLRGTEAFF.